What follows are 32 T cell receptor beta chains derived from one specimen sequenced in a study of preoperative IRX-2 immunotherapy in early breast cancer. The assay was immunoSEQ multiplex PCR, and TCRdb's table has in-frame clones only and misses some. There are more than 50,000 clones in the sample; roughly 95% occur only once, and roughly 1.7% lies in the top ten. The treatment here: preoperative locoregional IRX-2 cytokine immunotherapy. This sample was gathered from a patient treated with IRX-2 immunotherapy. The receptors were gathered from a human donor with breast cancer.

Here the CDR3 DNA reads TGTGCCAGCAGTTCGGACAACCATAGCAATCAGCCCCAGCATTTT. It is translated as CASSSDNHSNQPQHF. The J gene is TRBJ1-5, the V gene TRBV28, with D possibly matching TRBD1 (5 bases). The germline gives CDR1 MDHEN, CDR2 SYDVKM. The CDR3 sequence is 15 residues long. Deletions cut 4 bases from V and 0 bases from J, with 10 bases between.

The rearrangement joins TRBV4-1 to TRBJ2-6; the match to TRBD2 covers 7 bases. CDR3 length: 16 residues. The trim removed 1 base at V and 2 bases at J, leaving 2 bases unmatched. Per germline, CDR1 MGHRA and CDR2 YSYEKL. The DNA for the CDR3 is TGCGCCAGCAGCCAAGTGGGAGGGGCTGGGGCCAACGTCCTGACTTTC. Translated, it gives CASSQVGGAGANVLTF.

This sequence joins TRBV10-3 and TRBJ1-3; D unclear. CDR1 and CDR2 (germline): ENHRY, SYGVKD. V was pared by 4 bases and J by 0 bases, with 16 bases between. This CDR3 has 17 residues. CDR3 region: CAISVRQAGTSGNTIYF. The CDR3 DNA sequence: TGTGCCATCAGTGTTCGGCAGGCCGGAACCTCTGGAAACACCATATATTTT.

The chain is built from TRBV4-3 and TRBJ1-2, with 7 bases matching TRBD1. The CDR3 loop spans 14 amino acids. V lost 3 bases, J lost 7 bases, and 8 bases stayed unmatched. Germline CDR1 reads LGHNA; CDR2 reads YSLEER. The CDR3: CASSHRTGDIGYTF. CDR3 coding DNA: TGCGCCAGCAGCCATCGCACAGGGGACATTGGCTACACCTTC.

The J gene is TRBJ1-6, the V gene TRBV5-1, with D unresolved. Trimming cost V 4 bases and J 7 bases, with 9 bases left between them. The CDR3 is 13 amino acids. The germline V gene encodes CDR1 SGHRS and CDR2 YFSETQ. CDR3 loop: CASSLRPNSPLHF. For the CDR3, the DNA is TGCGCCAGCAGCCTAAGACCGAATTCACCCCTCCACTTT.

This chain uses TRBV27 with TRBJ1-6, with D tentatively TRBD1 (6 bases). The CDR3 is 12 residues long. Germline-derived CDR1 and CDR2 are MNHEY and SMNVEV (reference sequence). Trimming removed 2 bases from V and 14 bases from J, with 10 bases in between. Here the CDR3 reads CASSLPQGSLHF. CDR3 sequence (DNA): TGTGCCAGCAGTTTACCGCAGGGGTCCCTCCACTTT.

The CDR3 coding sequence is TGTGCCAGCAGTGGACACCCTACGGGTGAAAAACTGTTTTTT. It encodes CASSGHPTGEKLFF. V usage is TRBV2 and J usage is TRBJ1-4; D unclear. The germline gives CDR1 SNHLY, CDR2 FYNNEI. V was trimmed by 4 bases and J by 7 bases, leaving 13 bases between them. This CDR3 region has 14 residues.

This chain uses TRBV10-3 with TRBJ2-7; 7 bases are a match to TRBD2. From germline, CDR1 is ENHRY and CDR2 SYGVKD. Germline trimming cut 8 bases from V and 4 bases from J; bases unmatched to any gene: 2. The CDR3 contains 11 residues. CDR3 loop: CAISGGYEQYF. The CDR3 DNA is TGTGCCATCTCGGGGGGATACGAGCAGTACTTC.

As for this clone: The junction departs from germline at one end; a sequencing error may be responsible. The rearrangement uses TRBV27 and TRBJ2-3; 8 bases fit TRBD2. Germline V gene sequence: CDR1 MNHEY, CDR2 SMNVEV (reference sequence). The CDR3 contains 13 residues. CDR3 region: CASHLSSGSRRHF. CDR3 in DNA: TGTGCCAGCCATTTATCCAGCGGGAGCCGGAGGCATTTT.

J is TRBJ2-1 and V is TRBV7-9; no definite D call. Trimming stripped 1 base from V and 9 bases from J, with 7 bases between. CDR1 SEHNR and CDR2 FQNEAQ come from the germline V gene (reference sequence). The CDR3 has 12 amino acids. The CDR3 bases are TGTGCCAGCAGCTTAGACTGGAGTGAGCAGTTCTTC. Its protein product is CASSLDWSEQFF.

The chain links TRBV29-1 to TRBJ2-3, with D perhaps being TRBD1 or TRBD2 (5 bases each). V lost 1 base, J lost 0 bases, and 11 bases lay in between. Germline CDR1 is SQVTM and CDR2 is ANQGSEA. The CDR3 spans 15 residues. CDR3 amino acids: CSVEGDGISTDTQYF. The CDR3 region has the DNA TGCAGCGTTGAAGGGGACGGTATAAGCACAGATACGCAGTATTTT.

This clone was counted once. V and J are TRBV28 and TRBJ1-5; 10 nucleotides line up with TRBD1. V lost 5 bases and J lost 4; bases outside the gene matches: 8. The CDR3 has 16 residues. Germline V gene data show CDR1 as MDHEN and CDR2 as SYDVKM. CDR3 sequence (DNA): TGTGCCAGCAGTCCAGCGGACAGGGGGTGGAATCAGCCCCAGCATTTT. Translated: CASSPADRGWNQPQHF.

The rearrangement uses TRBV28 and TRBJ1-1; the D is unclear. The V gene's germline CDR1 is MDHEN and CDR2 SYDVKM. The CDR3 spans 16 residues. Trimming took 3 bases from V and 1 from J, leaving 15 bases between them. The CDR3 loop reads CASSLDPRQTNTEAFF. The CDR3 DNA sequence: TGTGCCAGCAGTTTGGATCCGCGGCAGACGAACACTGAAGCTTTCTTT.

J is TRBJ1-1 and V is TRBV29-1; D might be TRBD1 (5 bases). CDR3 length equals 15 residues. The germline V gene encodes CDR1 SQVTM and CDR2 ANQGSEA. Deletions cut 7 bases from V and 1 base from J, with 19 bases between. The CDR3 protein is CSATWGWGGNTEAFF. For the CDR3, the DNA is TGCAGCGCCACTTGGGGGTGGGGAGGGAACACTGAAGCTTTCTTT. The entire variable domain, with the rest obtained from reference TRBV29-1 and TRBJ1-1, is as follows: SAVISQKPSRDICQRGTSLTIQCQVDSQVTMMFWYRQQPGQSLTLIATANQGSEATYESGFVIDKFPISRPNLTFSTLTVSNMSPEDSSIYLCSATWGWGGNTEAFFGQGTRLTVV.

The V gene is TRBV19, the J gene TRBJ1-2, with D unresolved. Germline V gene lookup returns CDR1 LNHDA and CDR2 SQIVND (reference sequence). This CDR3 region has 13 residues. V lost 9 bases and J 0 bases, leaving 11 bases between the germline ends. CDR3: CASEGGPNYGYTF. The CDR3 DNA reads as TGTGCCAGCGAAGGCGGGCCTAACTATGGCTACACCTTC.

V and J are TRBV18 and TRBJ1-2; possible D gene TRBD1, 5 bases. Trimming stripped 2 bases from V and 5 bases from J, with 18 bases between. The CDR3 sequence is 16 residues long. From germline, CDR1 is KGHSH and CDR2 LQKENI. Here the CDR3 DNA reads TGTGCCAGCTCACCAGACCTTCGGGACGGAAGATATGGCTACACCTTC. Translation gives CASSPDLRDGRYGYTF.

This clone was counted a single time. The chain recombines TRBV5-1 with TRBJ2-2; 15 nucleotides align to TRBD2. The CDR3 is 17 amino acids. CDR1 is SGHRS, CDR2 YFSETQ, per germline. J lost 3 bases, V lost 3 bases, and 3 bases had no gene match. CDR3 DNA sequence: TGCGCCAGCAGCTGGACTAGCGGGAGGGGCGACACCGGGGAGCTGTTTTTT. The encoded protein is CASSWTSGRGDTGELFF.

The chain combines TRBV5-1 with TRBJ2-3, with 7 bases lining up with TRBD2. With V trimmed by 4 bases and J by 0 bases, 5 bases remained unmatched. Germline V CDR1 and CDR2: SGHRS, YFSETQ. This CDR3 has 15 amino acids. CDR3 nucleotides: TGCGCCAGCAGCATCAGCGGGATGAGCACAGATACGCAGTATTTT. Translating gives CASSISGMSTDTQYF.

V is TRBV18 and J is TRBJ2-7; D is unclear. Germline V gene lookup returns CDR1 KGHSH and CDR2 LQKENI. The CDR3 runs 15 residues. Trimming cost V 1 base and J 5 bases, with 15 bases left between them. Here the CDR3 DNA reads TGTGCCAGCTCACCACGAGACCCAAGGAACAACGAGCAGTACTTC. The encoded protein is CASSPRDPRNNEQYF.

This chain connects TRBV27 to TRBJ1-5; D remains unclear. Germline V gene lookup returns CDR1 MNHEY and CDR2 SMNVEV (reference sequence). V dropped 8 bases and J dropped 0 bases, with 8 bases sitting between them. The CDR3 covers 13 residues. CDR3 coding DNA: TGTGCCAGCCGGGAGTATAGCAATCAGCCCCAGCATTTT. Translated: CASREYSNQPQHF.

The genes are TRBV27 and TRBJ1-4; 9 positions agree with TRBD1. The CDR3 contains 14 residues. Germline CDR1 and CDR2: MNHEY and SMNVEV (reference sequence). After removal of 1 base from V and 8 bases from J, the junction contained 2 bases not matched to a gene. The CDR3 DNA follows: TGTGCCAGCAGTTTATACAGGGGGCGGGAAAAACTGTTTTTT. Encoded protein: CASSLYRGREKLFF.

This clone was detected once. The chain employs TRBV29-1 and TRBJ1-2; TRBD1 agrees at 9 bases. The CDR3 extends over 13 amino acids. J was trimmed by 0 bases and V by 7 bases; bases with no gene match: 3. Germline CDR1 and CDR2: SQVTM and ANQGSEA. The CDR3 region has the DNA TGCAGCGGCGGGACAGGGCCTAACTATGGCTACACCTTC. This codes for CSGGTGPNYGYTF.

J is TRBJ2-2 and V is TRBV11-2; TRBD2 aligns across 8 bases. The length of the CDR3 is 17 residues. CDR1 and CDR2 (germline): SGHAT, FQNNGV. Trimming took 5 bases from V and 6 from J; bases not matched to a gene: 14. In DNA, the CDR3 is TGTGCCAGCAGCCCTCGGGTAGCGGGAATGATCCCCGGGGAGCTGTTTTTT. It encodes CASSPRVAGMIPGELFF.

The rearrangement joins TRBV29-1 to TRBJ2-5, with D perhaps matching TRBD1 (6 bases). This CDR3 spans 19 amino acids. Germline CDR1 SQVTM, CDR2 ANQGSEA. Trimming left V 0 bases short and J 2 bases short, with 25 bases between. The CDR3 loop reads CSVEERQALYLRGQETQYF. The CDR3 DNA reads TGCAGCGTTGAAGAACGACAGGCCCTTTACCTAAGGGGACAAGAGACCCAGTACTTC.

The chain links TRBV18 to TRBJ1-2; D gene uncertain. Looked up from germline, CDR1 is KGHSH and CDR2 is LQKENI. The CDR3 consists of 13 residues. Trimming removed 3 bases at V and 4 bases at J, with 9 bases between. CDR3 bases: TGTGCCAGCTCACCTGGAGGGTCCTATGGCTACACCTTC. This translates into CASSPGGSYGYTF.

This chain connects TRBV7-2 to TRBJ2-1; 7 nucleotides align to TRBD2. CDR3 length: 16 amino acids. Looked up from germline, CDR1 is SGHTA and CDR2 is FQGNSA. Trimming cost V 1 base and J 3 bases; bases outside gene matches: 6. The CDR3 protein is CASSLVGSSGYNEQFF. CDR3 nucleotide sequence: TGTGCCAGCAGCTTAGTTGGGTCTAGCGGCTACAATGAGCAGTTCTTC.

This clone was recorded only once. The genes are TRBV4-3 and TRBJ1-2; D is undetermined. The germline V gene encodes CDR1 LGHNA and CDR2 YSLEER. This CDR3 is built from 16 residues. Trimming removed 6 bases at V and 6 bases at J, with 23 bases between. The CDR3 loop is CASSSSVGRRQHGYTF. The CDR3 nucleotides read TGCGCCAGCAGTTCCTCTGTCGGCCGACGGCAACATGGCTACACCTTC.

The chain combines TRBV19 with TRBJ2-5; no reliable D call. Trimming took off 6 bases at V and 5 bases at J, with 19 bases between the two ends. This CDR3 has 15 amino acids. CDR1 is LNHDA, CDR2 SQIVND, per germline (reference sequence). For the CDR3, the DNA is TGTGCCAGTAGCGTTATGTATTCGAAGATGGAGACCCAGTACTTC. Encoded protein: CASSVMYSKMETQYF.

The CDR3, as DNA: TGTGCCAGCGGGACAGGGGCGGTCGGGGAGCTGTTTTTT. It yields the protein CASGTGAVGELFF. The chain has TRBV9 and TRBJ2-2; 10 bases align to TRBD1. The CDR3 spans 13 residues. The germline V gene encodes CDR1 SGDLS and CDR2 YYNGEE. J lost 7 bases, V lost 7 bases, and 4 bases had no gene match. Full variable domain (outside the CDR3, taken from reference TRBV9 and TRBJ2-2): DSGVTQTPKHLITATGQRVTLRCSPRSGDLSVYWYQQSLDQGLQFLIQYYNGEERAKGNILERFSAQQFPDLHSELNLSSLELGDSALYFCASGTGAVGELFFGEGSRLTVL.

The V and J genes are TRBV19 and TRBJ1-5; D not resolved. CDR3 size: 14 residues. Germline values: CDR1 LNHDA, CDR2 SQIVND (reference sequence). Trimming pared 7 bases from V and 10 bases from J, leaving 20 bases between. In DNA form, the CDR3 reads TGTGCCAGTATGCCCCGTTCGGCAATCAGCCCCCAGCATTTT. It codes for CASMPRSAISPQHF. Complete variable domain (other parts from reference TRBV19 and TRBJ1-5): DGGITQSPKYLFRKEGQNVTLSCEQNLNHDAMYWYRQDPGQGLRLIYYSQIVNDFQKGDIAEGYSVSREKKESFPLTVTSAQKNPTAFYLCASMPRSAISPQHFGDGTRLSIL.

As concerns this clone: Other DNA sequences in this sample translate to the same CDR3. The rearrangement joins TRBV11-3 to TRBJ2-3, with D perhaps matching TRBD1 (6 bases). With 1 base removed from V and 4 bases from J, the gap between germline ends came to 9 bases. The CDR3 extends over 14 amino acids. CDR1 is SGHNT and CDR2 is YENEEA in the germline V gene. The DNA for the CDR3 is TGTGCCAGCAGCTTAGGCAGGGGATCAGATACGCAGTATTTT. Translating gives CASSLGRGSDTQYF.

The gene calls are TRBV30 and TRBJ1-1, with 10 bases fitting TRBD1. The CDR3 contains 13 residues. CDR1 is GTSNPN and CDR2 is SVGIG in the germline V gene (reference sequence). Unmatched junction bases numbered 6, after V lost 4 bases and J lost 7 bases. This chain's CDR3 is CAWIRTGGYEAFF. CDR3 bases: TGTGCCTGGATTAGGACAGGGGGTTATGAAGCTTTCTTT.